These T cell receptor beta chains were read from a single sample in a study of a mutant IDH1 vaccine in newly diagnosed glioma. Produced via immunoSEQ multiplex PCR; TCRdb's table is partial and in-frame only. This table has 35,000 to 40,000 clones, about nine tenths appearing once. Sequences were derived from PBMCs, sampled from a glioma patient treated with radiotherapy, temozolomide or both. The source of these receptors is a young man with glioma. Both conserved end residues are part of each CDR3. The order of the fields is J gene, clone size, V gene, D gene, CDR3 protein, CDR3 DNA. The D gene is left open where the match is weak. Where a row states a size, it is once, few, many or the class of an expanded clone; other rows omit it.

j_call: TRBJ1-2; clone_size: .; v_call: TRBV28; d_call: .; cdr3_aa: CASSSNREESYGYTF; cdr3_nt: TGTGCCAGCAGTTCCAACAGGGAAGAAAGCTATGGCTACACCTTC
j_call: TRBJ2-7; clone_size: .; v_call: TRBV5-8; d_call: .; cdr3_aa: CASSFGTYEQYF; cdr3_nt: TGTGCCAGCAGCTTTGGGACCTACGAGCAGTACTTC
j_call: TRBJ2-7; clone_size: once; v_call: TRBV27; d_call: TRBD2; cdr3_aa: CASSLSSGLGSYEQYF; cdr3_nt: TGTGCCAGCAGTTTATCTAGCGGGTTGGGCTCCTACGAGCAGTACTTC
j_call: TRBJ2-7; clone_size: .; v_call: TRBV5-1; d_call: .; cdr3_aa: CASSGVAGLNSYEQYF; cdr3_nt: TGCGCCAGCAGCGGGGTTGCAGGACTTAACTCCTACGAGCAGTACTTC
j_call: TRBJ2-7; clone_size: few; v_call: TRBV14; d_call: .; cdr3_aa: CASSQLYEQYF; cdr3_nt: TGTGCCAGCAGCCAGCTCTACGAGCAGTACTTC
j_call: TRBJ2-5; clone_size: once; v_call: TRBV2; d_call: .; cdr3_aa: CASKEDAGTWQETQYF; cdr3_nt: TGTGCCAGCAAAGAAGACGCGGGAACCTGGCAAGAGACCCAGTACTTC
j_call: TRBJ2-2; clone_size: .; v_call: TRBV5-1; d_call: .; cdr3_aa: CASSLDGNTGELFF; cdr3_nt: TGCGCCAGCAGCTTGGATGGGAATACCGGGGAGCTGTTTTTT
j_call: TRBJ1-3; clone_size: .; v_call: TRBV7-9; d_call: .; cdr3_aa: CASSLDSGNTIYF; cdr3_nt: TGTGCCAGCAGCCTTGACTCTGGAAACACCATATATTTT
j_call: TRBJ1-2; clone_size: .; v_call: TRBV30; d_call: .; cdr3_aa: CACTGQYYGYTF; cdr3_nt: TGTGCCTGCACGGGCCAATACTATGGCTACACCTTC
j_call: TRBJ1-4; clone_size: once; v_call: TRBV7-2; d_call: .; cdr3_aa: CASSKVRGGKLFF; cdr3_nt: TGTGCCAGCAGTAAAGTGCGGGGGGGAAAACTGTTTTTT
j_call: TRBJ2-5; clone_size: .; v_call: TRBV6-1; d_call: TRBD2; cdr3_aa: CASSEASRAGGLQETQYF; cdr3_nt: TGTGCCAGCAGTGAAGCCTCTAGAGCGGGAGGGCTGCAAGAGACCCAGTACTTC
j_call: TRBJ1-5; clone_size: .; v_call: TRBV10-2; d_call: .; cdr3_aa: CASSESGQPQHF; cdr3_nt: TGCGCCAGCAGTGAGTCGGGGCAGCCCCAGCATTTT
j_call: TRBJ1-6; clone_size: .; v_call: TRBV7-2; d_call: .; cdr3_aa: CASSLPVRYSPLHF; cdr3_nt: TGTGCCAGCAGCTTACCGGTCAGATATTCACCCCTCCACTTT
j_call: TRBJ1-2; clone_size: .; v_call: TRBV29-1; d_call: .; cdr3_aa: CSVSGTLGYTF; cdr3_nt: TGCAGCGTGTCCGGGACATTAGGCTACACCTTC
j_call: TRBJ1-3; clone_size: .; v_call: TRBV7-9; d_call: .; cdr3_aa: CASSTVPRGENTIYF; cdr3_nt: TGTGCCAGCAGCACCGTCCCCCGGGGAGAAAACACCATATATTTT
j_call: TRBJ1-3; clone_size: .; v_call: TRBV5-1; d_call: .; cdr3_aa: CASSLWQMSSGNTIYF; cdr3_nt: TGCGCCAGCAGCTTGTGGCAGATGAGCTCTGGAAACACCATATATTTT
j_call: TRBJ2-1; clone_size: .; v_call: TRBV6-5; d_call: .; cdr3_aa: CASSPSSYNEQFF; cdr3_nt: TGTGCCAGCAGCCCTAGCTCCTACAATGAGCAGTTCTTC
j_call: TRBJ2-6; clone_size: .; v_call: TRBV5-1; d_call: .; cdr3_aa: CASRDTDGAGANVLTF; cdr3_nt: TGCGCCAGCAGGGATACAGATGGGGCTGGGGCCAACGTCCTGACTTTC
j_call: TRBJ1-1; clone_size: .; v_call: TRBV4-3; d_call: .; cdr3_aa: CASSQRSSQVFF; cdr3_nt: TGCGCCAGCAGCCAACGGTCCAGCCAAGTTTTCTTT
j_call: TRBJ2-7; clone_size: .; v_call: TRBV5-8; d_call: TRBD1; cdr3_aa: CASSLWRFGTGGDEQYF; cdr3_nt: TGTGCCAGCAGCTTGTGGCGGTTCGGGACAGGGGGCGACGAGCAGTACTTC
j_call: TRBJ2-5; clone_size: .; v_call: TRBV7-9; d_call: .; cdr3_aa: CASSLEVQGRGLRTQYF; cdr3_nt: TGTGCCAGCAGCTTAGAGGTCCAAGGACGAGGGTTGAGGACCCAGTACTTC
j_call: TRBJ2-7; clone_size: .; v_call: TRBV6-5; d_call: TRBD1; cdr3_aa: CASSYPPGTGDYEQYF; cdr3_nt: TGTGCCAGCAGTTACCCCCCCGGGACAGGGGATTACGAGCAGTACTTC
j_call: TRBJ2-2; clone_size: .; v_call: TRBV7-2; d_call: .; cdr3_aa: CASSLRTGELFF; cdr3_nt: TGTGCCAGCAGCTTACGCACCGGGGAGCTGTTTTTT
j_call: TRBJ2-1; clone_size: .; v_call: TRBV19; d_call: TRBD1; cdr3_aa: CATRQGPSYNEQFF; cdr3_nt: TGTGCCACACGACAGGGCCCCTCCTACAATGAGCAGTTCTTC
j_call: TRBJ1-3; clone_size: .; v_call: TRBV9; d_call: .; cdr3_aa: CASSVVDSGNTIYF; cdr3_nt: TGTGCCAGCAGCGTAGTAGACTCTGGAAACACCATATATTTT
j_call: TRBJ2-3; clone_size: .; v_call: TRBV10-3; d_call: .; cdr3_aa: CAISDPRTDTQYF; cdr3_nt: TGTGCCATCAGTGATCCCCGCACAGATACGCAGTATTTT
j_call: TRBJ1-2; clone_size: once; v_call: TRBV30; d_call: TRBD1; cdr3_aa: CAWSIGTGRYGYTF; cdr3_nt: TGTGCCTGGAGTATAGGGACAGGCCGCTATGGCTACACCTTC
j_call: TRBJ1-4; clone_size: .; v_call: TRBV15; d_call: .; cdr3_aa: CATSSNRVANEKLFF; cdr3_nt: TGTGCCACCAGCAGTAACAGGGTCGCTAATGAAAAACTGTTTTTT
j_call: TRBJ2-3; clone_size: .; v_call: TRBV2; d_call: TRBD2; cdr3_aa: CASRREGTQYF; cdr3_nt: TGTGCCAGCAGGAGGGAGGGTACGCAGTATTTT
j_call: TRBJ1-1; clone_size: .; v_call: TRBV5-6; d_call: .; cdr3_aa: CASAVTGNTEAFF; cdr3_nt: TGTGCCAGCGCCGTCACAGGGAACACTGAAGCTTTCTTT
j_call: TRBJ1-2; clone_size: .; v_call: TRBV5-4; d_call: .; cdr3_aa: CASSLPNGYGYTF; cdr3_nt: TGTGCCAGCAGCTTGCCCAACGGCTATGGCTACACCTTC
j_call: TRBJ1-4; clone_size: .; v_call: TRBV4-1; d_call: .; cdr3_aa: CASSVVGEKLFF; cdr3_nt: TGCGCCAGCAGCGTGGTTGGTGAAAAACTGTTTTTT
j_call: TRBJ1-2; clone_size: .; v_call: TRBV7-2; d_call: .; cdr3_aa: CASSLAPGAYGYTF; cdr3_nt: TGTGCCAGCAGCTTAGCGCCAGGGGCCTATGGCTACACCTTC
j_call: TRBJ1-2; clone_size: .; v_call: TRBV15; d_call: .; cdr3_aa: CATSRDGKGSYTF; cdr3_nt: TGTGCCACCAGCAGAGACGGAAAGGGGAGCTACACCTTC
j_call: TRBJ2-2; clone_size: .; v_call: TRBV5-6; d_call: TRBD1; cdr3_aa: CASSPYRDSTGELFF; cdr3_nt: TGTGCCAGCAGCCCCTACCGGGACAGCACCGGGGAGCTGTTTTTT
j_call: TRBJ2-3; clone_size: .; v_call: TRBV30; d_call: TRBD2; cdr3_aa: CAWSLAGLDTQYF; cdr3_nt: TGTGCCTGGAGTTTAGCGGGCCTGGATACGCAGTATTTT
j_call: TRBJ1-2; clone_size: .; v_call: TRBV18; d_call: .; cdr3_aa: CASSPDVAGYTF; cdr3_nt: TGTGCCAGCTCACCGGACGTGGCGGGCTACACCTTC
j_call: TRBJ1-2; clone_size: .; v_call: TRBV6-5; d_call: .; cdr3_aa: CASSYGGADGYTF; cdr3_nt: TGTGCCAGCAGTTACGGGGGCGCGGATGGCTACACCTTC
j_call: TRBJ2-5; clone_size: .; v_call: TRBV5-8; d_call: .; cdr3_aa: CASPWGTQYF; cdr3_nt: TGTGCCAGCCCCTGGGGGACCCAGTACTTC
j_call: TRBJ2-4; clone_size: .; v_call: TRBV5-6; d_call: TRBD2; cdr3_aa: CASSSGLARDIQYF; cdr3_nt: TGTGCCAGCAGCTCCGGACTAGCCAGGGACATTCAGTACTTC
j_call: TRBJ1-4; clone_size: .; v_call: TRBV28; d_call: .; cdr3_aa: CASRGRPTNEKLFF; cdr3_nt: TGTGCCAGCAGAGGCAGGCCGACTAATGAAAAACTGTTTTTT